The T cell receptor (beta chain) under discussion was sequenced for a study of T cells in Graves' hyperthyroidism and ophthalmopathy (dated by TCRdb to the late 2010s). Regarding the study in general: Peripheral blood was collected at initial diagnosis, before any treatment. A discovery cohort of about a hundred patients, 43 with Graves' ophthalmopathy and 57 with stable Graves' hyperthyroidism, was used to find distinguishing TCR V-J signatures. Whether ophthalmopathy could be predicted prospectively was tested in an independent validation cohort made up of 18 to 20 hyperthyroidism patients plus 17 patients who later progressed to ophthalmopathy. The approximately 95 discovery patients were divided at random into training and test sets in a 7:3 ratio. The study also compared thyroid tissue and blood T-cell repertoires from five or six Graves' hyperthyroidism patients. After blood sampling, hyperthyroidism patients were treated with methimazole at a starting dose of 30 mg daily, and ophthalmopathy patients were treated with high-dose intravenous methylprednisolone. According to the paper, TCR Vbeta CDR3 sequencing was carried out on 135 peripheral blood samples, which came from about 45 ophthalmopathy, some 73 hyperthyroidism and roughly 17 progressor patients. General conclusions and limits of the study: Blood samples also contained most of the expanded thyroid clonotypes (frequency above 0.001), which suggests that blood repertoires may reflect thyroid immune responses. In validation, progression to ophthalmopathy was predicted by the model with 70% to 71% sensitivity and around 75% specificity, a median of roughly six months before onset. No statistical method was used to set the sample size in advance, and investigators knew the group allocation. In cross-validation, a model built on a 13 V-J signature told ophthalmopathy apart from stable hyperthyroidism with just under 90% sensitivity and about 81% specificity, and in testing the same model reached 80%/75%.

For this clonotype: What this receptor recognizes is not known. No quality values exist for individual bases; no much larger clone is one base distant.

A patient counted as having stable Graves' hyperthyroidism if no progression to ophthalmopathy occurred over 18 months of follow-up. Hyperthyroidism patients were newly diagnosed, with disease duration under 2 months, and aged 18 to 65 years. The study excluded patients with uncontrolled infections, other autoimmune diseases, pregnancy or lactation. Diagnoses were based on clinical symptoms, serum thyroxine and TRAb, thyroid ultrasound and orbital computed tomography. Ficoll-Paque density gradient centrifugation was used to isolate PBMCs from about 9 ml of fresh peripheral blood. Total RNA was extracted with Trizol reagent, and quality was checked on an Agilent 2100 Bioanalyzer. TCR beta CDR3 regions were amplified from RNA transcripts. For the first round of RT-PCR on the TCR CDR3, the HTBI primer set was used together with the Qiagen OneStep RT-PCR kit. The libraries were constructed in a second round of multiplex PCR and then size-selected and purified. The libraries were sequenced on an Illumina HiSeq2000 using paired-end 100 bp reads. In the source study's methods: SOAPnuke was used to process the raw data, with reads discarded if the reads contained adapters or uncalled bases, had a mean Phred below 15, or lacked an exact constant-primer or identifier match. COPE v1.2.5 was used to merge high-quality paired reads, and clonotypes were defined as unique nucleotide sequences. MiTCR v1.1 was used to align the clonotypes against IMGT TRBV, TRBD and TRBJ reference segments. Analysis was restricted to V-J combinations with a frequency above 0.0001, which covered roughly 99% of repertoires. A TCS score was defined as the ratio between F50 (clonal expansion) and ExV (chaos), using BLOSUM62-based TCRdist between CDR3 peptides within each V-J. Welch's t-statistics and random forest reduced around 510 V-J features to fewer than 15, which were used in a naive Bayes classifier (R e1071). The public reads were reanalyzed by TCRdb: fastp trimming at Q25, MiXCR alignment, in-frame beta chains only. Identical CDR3 protein sequences are pooled into one entry, listed with their most common genes and DNA. TCRdb assigned the V and J calls; the authors' analysis was not used. The sample profile shows over 650,000 distinct CDR3 sequences; around 15% of them were found once. The leading ten clones occupy 8.4% of the sample.

Reading the germline V gene gives CDR1 ENHRY and CDR2 SYGVKD. Measured from the cysteine to the phenylalanine, the CDR3 is 11 residues long. Only the CDR3 DNA is retained, 33 bases long and in frame from the first base. Cut back by 4 bases and 4 bases, the V and J ends lie 2 bases apart. What was sequenced was blood. The receptor was isolated from a young man with Graves' hyperthyroidism. This sequence uses TRBV10-3 and TRBJ1-3; a confident D gene designation cannot be given. The CDR3: CAISGGNTIYF. The nucleotides are TGTGCCATCAGTGGCGGAAACACCATATATTTT.